One sample yielded the 9 T cell receptor beta chains listed below, sequenced in a study of post-analysis software for immune sequencing data. General study results and limits: Patients used a few TRBV segments, including TRBV5-6, TRBV5-1 and TRBV20-1, more often than controls.

Researchers reported that TCR beta cDNA libraries carried unique molecular identifiers. TCRdb processed the PCR reads anew with MiXCR; each CDR3 protein has one entry. The table has fewer than 850,000 distinct CDR3 sequences, about 45% seen once. The antigens for these receptors are not known. The sequenced material came from blood. All receptors derive from a girl aged 5 to 17 with multiple sclerosis.

The V call is TRBV15, the J call TRBJ2-1; TRBD1 aligns across 7 bases. The J segment lost 2 bases and the V segment lost 5 bases, leaving 6 bases of the junction unmatched. The CDR3 is 15 residues long. In germline, CDR1 is LNHNV, CDR2 YYDKDF (reference sequence). This chain's CDR3 is CATSGTATPYNEQFF. CDR3 DNA sequence: TGTGCCACCAGCGGGACAGCTACTCCCTACAATGAGCAGTTCTTC.

The rearrangement links TRBV3-1 to TRBJ1-5, with TRBD1 as a possible D gene (5 bases). Looked up from germline, CDR1 is LGHDT and CDR2 is YNNKEL (reference sequence). The CDR3 is made up of 14 amino acids. Trimming took off 0 bases at V and 4 bases at J, with 7 bases between the two ends. This CDR3 reads CASSQDWGNQPQHF. The CDR3 DNA reads as TGTGCCAGCAGCCAAGATTGGGGGAATCAGCCCCAGCATTTT. The full variable domain, in which reference TRBV3-1 and TRBJ1-5 provide the parts outside the CDR3, is DTAVSQTPKYLVTQMGNDKSIKCEQNLGHDTMYWYKQDSKKFLKIMFSYNNKELIINETVPNRFSPKSPDKAHLNLHINSLELGDSAVYFCASSQDWGNQPQHFGDGTRLSIL.

This clonotype was counted only a few times. V usage is TRBV20-1 and J usage is TRBJ1-2, with TRBD1 as a possible D gene (6 bases). The germline V gene encodes CDR1 DFQATT and CDR2 SNEGSKA (reference sequence). The V gene lost 6 bases and the J gene lost 1 base, with 21 bases spanning the gap. This CDR3 comprises 16 residues. CDR3 sequence reads: CSAQIFRGQINYGYTF. CDR3 coding DNA: TGCAGTGCCCAGATCTTCCGAGGACAGATTAACTATGGCTACACCTTC.

Only a few counts were recorded for this clonotype. The V and J genes are TRBV27 and TRBJ1-5; maybe TRBD1 (5 bases). V lost 6 bases, J lost 6 bases, and 9 bases lay in between. Germline CDR1 is MNHEY and CDR2 is SMNVEV (reference sequence). This CDR3 has 12 amino acids. The CDR3 region is CASSAGGQPQHF. CDR3 sequence (DNA): TGTGCCAGCAGCGCCGGGGGTCAGCCCCAGCATTTT.

The genes are TRBV6-6 and TRBJ2-3; no reliable D call. V was clipped by 0 bases and J by 1 base, with 8 bases between them. Germline V gives CDR1 MNHNY, CDR2 SVGAGI (reference sequence). The CDR3 is made up of 15 amino acids. CDR3 in amino acids: CASSYSHTRTDTQYF. The CDR3, as DNA: TGTGCCAGCAGTTACTCACATACCCGCACAGATACGCAGTATTTT.

The chain links TRBV5-1 to TRBJ2-1, with 9 nucleotides matching TRBD2. V lost 0 bases, J lost 5 bases, and 6 bases stayed unmatched. The CDR3 runs to 16 residues. Germline V gene sequence: CDR1 SGHRS, CDR2 YFSETQ. CDR3 loop: CASSLALAGDHNEQFF. CDR3 bases: TGCGCCAGCAGCTTGGCCTTAGCGGGAGACCACAATGAGCAGTTCTTC.

This clonotype has more than one count but fewer than ten. V gene TRBV4-3 combines with J gene TRBJ2-7; no clear D. V lost 4 bases and J 1 base, leaving 11 bases between the germline ends. The CDR3 is 14 residues long. CDR1 is LGHNA, CDR2 YSLEER, per germline. The CDR3 sequence: CASSPQLGSYEQYF. The CDR3 DNA follows: TGCGCCAGCAGCCCCCAGCTCGGATCCTACGAGCAGTACTTC.

The J gene is TRBJ2-5, the V gene TRBV20-1; D may be TRBD2 (5 bases). Germline CDR1 and CDR2: DFQATT and SNEGSKA (reference sequence). This CDR3 is 15 amino acids long. Deletions cut 1 base from V and 2 bases from J, with 14 bases between. The CDR3 sequence: CSARGGGSQQETQYF. The CDR3 nucleotides read TGCAGTGCTAGAGGAGGTGGGAGCCAGCAAGAGACCCAGTACTTC.

The V and J genes are TRBV9 and TRBJ2-1; weak D call: TRBD2 (5 bases). CDR3 length equals 15 residues. The germline V gene has CDR1 SGDLS and CDR2 YYNGEE. V was clipped by 2 bases and J by 9 bases, with 18 bases between them. CDR3 coding DNA: TGTGCCAGCAGCGTTTCCCGGGGTCCGGGCGCTGAGCAGTTCTTC. Its protein product is CASSVSRGPGAEQFF.